This T cell receptor (beta chain) was recovered during a study of PD-1 blockade in classical Hodgkin lymphoma. The study, taken as a whole, reports: Those starting nivolumab under 1 year post-ASCT were excluded.

Time point indicated: cycle 4 day 1 (C4D1), after less than 7 weeks of nivolumab. No patient escaped relapse after autologous stem cell transplantation, and brentuximab vedotin exposure varied. About this clone itself: Its target is unknown.

TCRdb's copy holds only in-frame clones and misses some; the assay was immunoSEQ multiplex PCR. This table holds some 17,000 clones, roughly 65% found once. The CDR3 extends over 15 amino acids. Germline CDR1 reads MGHRA; CDR2 reads YSYEKL. V gave up 7 bases and J gave up 5 bases, with 17 bases separating them. Sample: peripheral blood mononuclear cells (PBMCs), taken before the fourth cycle of nivolumab. The TCR originated in a human donor with classical Hodgkin lymphoma. The genes are TRBV4-1 and TRBJ1-4; a weak D match, TRBD1 (5 bases). The CDR3 here is CASNLTPGGNEKLFF. CDR3 in DNA: TGCGCCAGCAACTTAACGCCCGGGGGAAATGAAAAACTGTTTTTT.